Listed here are 9 T cell receptor beta chains from one sample, sequenced in a study of vaccination and CD4 T cells after COVID-19. Treatment defined: roughly 10-day PBMC culture with coronavirus spike peptide pools or control peptides (ViraFEST assay). Sequenced with the Oncomine TCR Beta short-read assay was DNA taken from cultured CD4+ T cells. TCRdb re-analysed the PCR reads in MiXCR, keeping a single row per CDR3 protein. This sample has about 14,000 distinct CDR3 sequences; around 50% occur once, and the top ten carry under 10%. Antigens of these TCRs are unknown. The specimen sequenced was CD4+ T cells from blood, cultured in vitro. The receptors originated from a human donor who had recovered from COVID-19.

The table lists this clonotype with a few counts. The V call is TRBV7-8, the J call TRBJ1-1, with TRBD1 identical over 7 bases. Germline V CDR1 and CDR2: SGHVS, FQNEAQ. V lost 5 bases to trimming and J lost 3 bases; unmatched junction nucleotides: 15. The CDR3 loop spans 17 amino acids. In DNA, the CDR3 is TGTGCCAGCAGCCGAACCCGGAGGGGGCTCCCCTACACTGAAGCTTTCTTT. Translated: CASSRTRRGLPYTEAFF.

The gene calls are TRBV28 and TRBJ2-5, with 7 bases fitting TRBD1. Germline values: CDR1 MDHEN, CDR2 SYDVKM. The V segment lost 6 bases and the J segment 5 bases; nucleotides outside the gene matches: 6. CDR3 length equals 13 residues. The CDR3 DNA reads TGTGCCAGCAGACAACAGGGGTTGGAGACCCAGTACTTC. It encodes CASRQQGLETQYF. Variable domain in full (rest from reference TRBV28 and TRBJ2-5): DVKVTQSSRYLVKRTGEKVFLECVQDMDHENMFWYRQDPGLGLRLIYFSYDVKMKEKGDIPEGYSVSREKKERFSLILESASTNQTSMYLCASRQQGLETQYFGPGTRLLVL.

This clonotype was seen only once. CDR3 coding DNA: TGTGCCAGAAGCTTGGAACCGCCGTCCTACAATGAGCAGTTCTTC. Amino acid sequence: CARSLEPPSYNEQFF. The chain links TRBV5-3 to TRBJ2-1; D is uncertain. TRBV5-3 is reported as an ORF; its role is uncertain. V lost 0 bases and J lost 1, with 8 bases in between. The CDR3 runs 15 residues.

The chain carries TRBV27 and TRBJ2-7, with 7 bases aligning to TRBD1. Trimming at V came to 5 bases and at J to 5 bases, leaving 12 bases not matched to a gene. Per the germline V gene, CDR1 is MNHEY and CDR2 is SMNVEV (reference sequence). The CDR3 contains 15 residues. The CDR3, as DNA: TGTGCCAGCAGTAACAGACAGGGCAAAGCGGACGAGCAGTACTTC. It encodes CASSNRQGKADEQYF.

The V and J genes are TRBV27 and TRBJ2-7, with 8 bases fitting TRBD2. The length of the CDR3 is 18 residues. Germline trimming cut 8 bases from V and 0 bases from J; bases unmatched to any gene: 18. The germline V gene has CDR1 MNHEY and CDR2 SMNVEV (reference sequence). The CDR3, as DNA: TGTGCCAGCGCCGTCTCTTTAGCGGGGACGGACAGCTCCTACGAGCAGTACTTC. Its protein is CASAVSLAGTDSSYEQYF.

This clonotype was observed a handful of times. The chain joins TRBV6-1 to TRBJ1-5; D call uncertain. CDR3 length equals 14 residues. Trimming cost V 4 bases and J 0 bases, with 7 bases left between them. The germline gives CDR1 MNHNS, CDR2 SASEGT. CDR3 DNA: TGTGCCAGCAGTGCGGACTATAGCAATCAGCCCCAGCATTTT. Protein sequence: CASSADYSNQPQHF.

Written as DNA, the CDR3 is TGTGCCAGCAGTTTTGGGGGGAGCTGGGAGCAGTACTTC. Residues: CASSFGGSWEQYF. The chain combines TRBV27 with TRBJ2-7, with a possible D match to TRBD2 (6 bases). The CDR3 length is 13 residues. V dropped 3 bases and J dropped 7 bases, with 13 bases sitting between them. Germline lookup yields CDR1 MNHEY and CDR2 SMNVEV (reference sequence).

This chain uses TRBV19 with TRBJ2-7, with D perhaps TRBD1 or TRBD2 (5 bases each). The germline V gene encodes CDR1 LNHDA and CDR2 SQIVND (reference sequence). V was trimmed by 7 bases and J by 5 bases, leaving 18 bases between them. There are 14 residues in the CDR3. CDR3 DNA sequence: TGTGCCAGTACTCCGGGACGGAGCTTAAACGAGCAGTACTTC. Protein sequence: CASTPGRSLNEQYF.

This clonotype appeared a few times. The rearrangement joins TRBV21-1 to TRBJ2-7; the table assigns TRBD1, which was not confirmed against the DNA. TRBV21-1 is an annotated pseudogene. This CDR3 has 17 amino acids. The CDR3 loop reads CASSELGQGVPRSEQYF. The CDR3 DNA reads TGTGCCAGCAGCGAATTGGGACAGGGGGTTCCAAGGAGCGAGCAGTACTTC.